This T cell receptor (beta chain) was retrieved from a study of T cell changes during pregnancy in multiple sclerosis. Between the trimmed V and J ends, which lost 5 bases and 4 bases, there was a span of 14 bases. Germline V gene data show CDR1 as SGHAT and CDR2 as FQNNGV. The CDR3 is 15 residues long. Only in-frame clones appear in the TCRdb table, and some are missing; sequencing was by immunoSEQ multiplex PCR. The sample includes roughly 38,000 clones, about nine tenths seen only once; the top ten take 0.4% to 0.6%. V and J are TRBV11-2 and TRBJ1-4; D may be TRBD1 (6 bases). This TCR was sampled from a female donor in good health, enrolled as a control in a pregnancy study. The source material was CD4+ T cells from peripheral blood mononuclear cells, sampled in the second trimester of pregnancy. Written as DNA, the CDR3 is TGTGCCAGCAGCGTCACAGGGTCCCATAATGAAAAACTGTTTTTT. It encodes CASSVTGSHNEKLFF.